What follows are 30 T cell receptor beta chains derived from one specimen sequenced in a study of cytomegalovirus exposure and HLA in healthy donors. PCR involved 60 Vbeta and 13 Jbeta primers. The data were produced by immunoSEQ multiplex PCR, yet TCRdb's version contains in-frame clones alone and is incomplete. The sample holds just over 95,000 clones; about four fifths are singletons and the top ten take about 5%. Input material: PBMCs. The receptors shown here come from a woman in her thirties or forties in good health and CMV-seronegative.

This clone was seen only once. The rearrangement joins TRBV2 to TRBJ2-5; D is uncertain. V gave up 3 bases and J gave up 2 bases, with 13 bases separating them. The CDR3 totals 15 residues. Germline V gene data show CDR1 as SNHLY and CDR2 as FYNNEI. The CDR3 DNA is TGTGCCAGCAGTGATAACAGCAGGATACAAGAGACCCAGTACTTC. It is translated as CASSDNSRIQETQYF.

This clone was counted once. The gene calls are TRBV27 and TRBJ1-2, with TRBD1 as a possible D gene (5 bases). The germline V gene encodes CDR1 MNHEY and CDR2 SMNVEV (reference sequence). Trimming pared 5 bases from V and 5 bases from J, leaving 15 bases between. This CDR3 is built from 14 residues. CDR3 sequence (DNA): TGTGCCAGCAGTCCGACCGGCGGGGGGTATGGCTACACCTTC. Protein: CASSPTGGGYGYTF.

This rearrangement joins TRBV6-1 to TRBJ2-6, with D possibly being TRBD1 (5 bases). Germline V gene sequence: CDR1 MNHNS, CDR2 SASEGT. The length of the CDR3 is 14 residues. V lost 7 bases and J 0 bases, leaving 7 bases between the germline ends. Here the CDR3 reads CASKDNSGANVLTF. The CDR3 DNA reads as TGTGCCAGCAAGGACAACTCTGGGGCCAACGTCCTGACTTTC.

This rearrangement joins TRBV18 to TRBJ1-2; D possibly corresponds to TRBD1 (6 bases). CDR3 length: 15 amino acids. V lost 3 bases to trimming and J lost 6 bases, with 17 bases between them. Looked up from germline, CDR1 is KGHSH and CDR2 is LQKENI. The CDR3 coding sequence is TGTGCCAGCTCACCTCCCACGGGCAGGGGCCATGGCTACACCTTC. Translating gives CASSPPTGRGHGYTF.

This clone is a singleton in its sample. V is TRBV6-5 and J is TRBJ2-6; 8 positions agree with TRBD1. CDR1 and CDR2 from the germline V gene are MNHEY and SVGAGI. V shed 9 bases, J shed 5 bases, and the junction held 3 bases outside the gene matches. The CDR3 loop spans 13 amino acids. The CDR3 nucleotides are TGTGCCAGTGGACAGGGCTGGGCCAACGTCCTGACTTTC. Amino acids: CASGQGWANVLTF.

The CDR3 nucleotides are TGTGCCAGCAGCCCCGAGGTCCAGGGTAAAATATACGAGCAGTACTTC. Protein sequence: CASSPEVQGKIYEQYF. The V and J genes are TRBV4-2 and TRBJ2-7; possibly TRBD1 for D (5 bases). CDR3 size: 16 residues. Germline loops: CDR1 LGHNA, CDR2 YNFKEQ. V was shortened by 4 bases and J by 4 bases, with 20 bases between the two germline ends.

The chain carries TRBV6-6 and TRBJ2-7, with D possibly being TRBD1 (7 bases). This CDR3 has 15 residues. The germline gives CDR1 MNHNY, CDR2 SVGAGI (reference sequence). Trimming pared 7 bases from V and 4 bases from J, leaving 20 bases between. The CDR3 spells CASTPQGGSGYEQYF. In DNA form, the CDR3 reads TGTGCCAGCACCCCCCAGGGGGGCTCCGGGTACGAGCAGTACTTC.

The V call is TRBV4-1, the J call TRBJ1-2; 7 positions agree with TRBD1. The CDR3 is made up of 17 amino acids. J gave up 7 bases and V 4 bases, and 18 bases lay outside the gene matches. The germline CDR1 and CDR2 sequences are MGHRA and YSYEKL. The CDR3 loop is CASSPGYTGAGSGGYTF. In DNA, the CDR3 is TGCGCCAGCAGCCCCGGATATACAGGGGCTGGGAGCGGTGGCTACACCTTC.

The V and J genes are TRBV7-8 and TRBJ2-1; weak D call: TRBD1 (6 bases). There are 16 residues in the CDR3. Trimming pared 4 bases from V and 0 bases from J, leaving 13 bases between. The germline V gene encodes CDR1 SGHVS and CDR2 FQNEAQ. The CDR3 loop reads CASSSTGTISYNEQFF. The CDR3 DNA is TGTGCCAGCAGCTCAACCGGGACAATCTCCTACAATGAGCAGTTCTTC.

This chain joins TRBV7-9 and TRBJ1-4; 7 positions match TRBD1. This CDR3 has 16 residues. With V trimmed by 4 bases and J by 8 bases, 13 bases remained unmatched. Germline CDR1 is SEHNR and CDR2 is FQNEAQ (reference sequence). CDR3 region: CASSSLSTGEEEKLFF. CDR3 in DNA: TGTGCCAGCAGCTCGCTATCAACAGGGGAGGAAGAAAAACTGTTTTTT.

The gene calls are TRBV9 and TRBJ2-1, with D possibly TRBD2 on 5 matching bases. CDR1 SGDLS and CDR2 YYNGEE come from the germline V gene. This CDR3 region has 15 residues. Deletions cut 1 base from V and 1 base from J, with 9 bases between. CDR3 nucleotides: TGTGCCAGCAGCGTATTCGAGGGTTCCTACAATGAGCAGTTCTTC. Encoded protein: CASSVFEGSYNEQFF. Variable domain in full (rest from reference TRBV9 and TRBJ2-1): DSGVTQTPKHLITATGQRVTLRCSPRSGDLSVYWYQQSLDQGLQFLIQYYNGEERAKGNILERFSAQQFPDLHSELNLSSLELGDSALYFCASSVFEGSYNEQFFGPGTRLTVL.

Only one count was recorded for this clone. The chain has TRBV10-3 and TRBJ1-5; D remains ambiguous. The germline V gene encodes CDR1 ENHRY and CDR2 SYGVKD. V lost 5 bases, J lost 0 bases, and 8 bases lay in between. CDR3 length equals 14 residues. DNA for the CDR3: TGTGCCATCAGTACACAGCCTAGCAATCAGCCCCAGCATTTT. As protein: CAISTQPSNQPQHF.

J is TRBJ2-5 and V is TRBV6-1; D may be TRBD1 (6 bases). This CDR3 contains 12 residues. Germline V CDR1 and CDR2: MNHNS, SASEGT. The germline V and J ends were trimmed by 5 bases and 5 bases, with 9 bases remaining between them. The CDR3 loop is CASSSQGETQYF. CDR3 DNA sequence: TGTGCCAGCAGTTCTCAGGGGGAGACCCAGTACTTC.

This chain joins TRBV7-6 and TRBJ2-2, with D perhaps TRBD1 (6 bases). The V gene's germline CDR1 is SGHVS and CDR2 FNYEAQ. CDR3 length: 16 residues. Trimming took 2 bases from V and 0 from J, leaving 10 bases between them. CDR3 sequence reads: CASSLNQGTNTGELFF. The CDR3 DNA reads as TGTGCCAGCAGCTTAAACCAGGGGACGAACACCGGGGAGCTGTTTTTT.

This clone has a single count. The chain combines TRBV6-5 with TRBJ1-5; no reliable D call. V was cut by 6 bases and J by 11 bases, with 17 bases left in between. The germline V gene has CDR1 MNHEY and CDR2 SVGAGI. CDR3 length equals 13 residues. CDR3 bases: TGTGCCAGCAGAGGGCCGTCATCGGGAACCCAGCATTTT. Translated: CASRGPSSGTQHF.

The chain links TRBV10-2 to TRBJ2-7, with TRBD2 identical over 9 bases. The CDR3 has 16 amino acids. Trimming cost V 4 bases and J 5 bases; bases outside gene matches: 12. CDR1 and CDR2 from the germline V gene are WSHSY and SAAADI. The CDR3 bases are TGCGCCAGCAGTGCCTCTAGCGGGGTAGGGACCCACGAGCAGTACTTC. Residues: CASSASSGVGTHEQYF.

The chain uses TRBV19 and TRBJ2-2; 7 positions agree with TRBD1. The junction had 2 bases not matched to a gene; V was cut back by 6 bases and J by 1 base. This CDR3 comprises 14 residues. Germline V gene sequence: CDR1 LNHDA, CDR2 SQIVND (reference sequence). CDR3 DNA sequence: TGTGCCAGTAGGGGACAGATGAACACCGGGGAGCTGTTTTTT. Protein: CASRGQMNTGELFF.

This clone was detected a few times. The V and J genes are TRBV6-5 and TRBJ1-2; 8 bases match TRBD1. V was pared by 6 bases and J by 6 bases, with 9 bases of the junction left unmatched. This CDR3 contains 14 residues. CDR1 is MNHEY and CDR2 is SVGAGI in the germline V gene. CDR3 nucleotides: TGTGCCAGCAGACAGGACAGGGCGAGCGATGGCTACACCTTC. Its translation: CASRQDRASDGYTF.

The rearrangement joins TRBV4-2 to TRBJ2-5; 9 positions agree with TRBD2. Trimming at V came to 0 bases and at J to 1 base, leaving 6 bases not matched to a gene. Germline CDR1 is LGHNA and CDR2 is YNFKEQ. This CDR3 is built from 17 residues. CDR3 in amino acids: CASSQDGGRGGQETQYF. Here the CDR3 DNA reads TGTGCCAGCAGCCAAGATGGGGGGCGGGGGGGCCAAGAGACCCAGTACTTC.

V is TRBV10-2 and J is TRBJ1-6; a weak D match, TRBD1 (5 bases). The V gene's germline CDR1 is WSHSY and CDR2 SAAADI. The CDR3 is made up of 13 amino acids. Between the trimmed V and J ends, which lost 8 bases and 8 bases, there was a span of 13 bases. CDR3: CASCRGGDSPLHF. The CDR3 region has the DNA TGCGCCAGCTGTAGGGGTGGGGATTCACCCCTCCACTTT.

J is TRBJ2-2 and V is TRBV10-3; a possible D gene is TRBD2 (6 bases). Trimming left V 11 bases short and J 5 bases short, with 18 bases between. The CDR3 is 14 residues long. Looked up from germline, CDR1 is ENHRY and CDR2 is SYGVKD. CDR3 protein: CAVRSRGDTGELFF. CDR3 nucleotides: TGTGCCGTACGCTCCCGCGGGGATACCGGGGAGCTGTTTTTT.

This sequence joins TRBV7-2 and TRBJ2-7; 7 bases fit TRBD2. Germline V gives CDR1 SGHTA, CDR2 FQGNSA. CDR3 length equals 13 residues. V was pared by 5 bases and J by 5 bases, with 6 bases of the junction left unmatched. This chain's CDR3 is CASSIIRGDEQYF. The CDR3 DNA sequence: TGTGCCAGCAGCATTATACGGGGGGACGAGCAGTACTTC.

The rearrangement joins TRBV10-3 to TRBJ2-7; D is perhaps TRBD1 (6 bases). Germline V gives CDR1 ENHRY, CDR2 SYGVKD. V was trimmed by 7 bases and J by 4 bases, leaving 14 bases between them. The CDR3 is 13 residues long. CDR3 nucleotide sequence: TGTGCCATCATGCCGGGACAAGAATACGAGCAGTACTTC. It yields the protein CAIMPGQEYEQYF.

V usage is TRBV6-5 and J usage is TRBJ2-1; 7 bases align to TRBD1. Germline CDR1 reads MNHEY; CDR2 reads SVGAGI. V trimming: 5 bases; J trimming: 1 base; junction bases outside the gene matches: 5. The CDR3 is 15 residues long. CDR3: CASSPGTVSYNEQFF. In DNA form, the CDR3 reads TGTGCCAGCAGTCCCGGGACAGTGTCCTACAATGAGCAGTTCTTC.

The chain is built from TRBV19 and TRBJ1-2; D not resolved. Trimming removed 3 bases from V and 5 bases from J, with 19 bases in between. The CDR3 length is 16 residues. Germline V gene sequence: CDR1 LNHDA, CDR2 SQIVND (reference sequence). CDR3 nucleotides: TGTGCCAGTAGTATTGGGCAGCCAAAGGGCGGGTATGGCTACACCTTC. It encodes CASSIGQPKGGYGYTF. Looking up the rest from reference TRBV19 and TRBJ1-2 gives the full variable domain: DGGITQSPKYLFRKEGQNVTLSCEQNLNHDAMYWYRQDPGQGLRLIYYSQIVNDFQKGDIAEGYSVSREKKESFPLTVTSAQKNPTAFYLCASSIGQPKGGYGYTFGSGTRLTVV.

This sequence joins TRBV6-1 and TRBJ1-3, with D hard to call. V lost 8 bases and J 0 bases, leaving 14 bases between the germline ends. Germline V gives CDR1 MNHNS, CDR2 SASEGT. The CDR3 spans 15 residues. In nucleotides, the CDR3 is TGTGCCAGCGTATCATGGGAGGCCTCTGGAAACACCATATATTTT. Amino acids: CASVSWEASGNTIYF.

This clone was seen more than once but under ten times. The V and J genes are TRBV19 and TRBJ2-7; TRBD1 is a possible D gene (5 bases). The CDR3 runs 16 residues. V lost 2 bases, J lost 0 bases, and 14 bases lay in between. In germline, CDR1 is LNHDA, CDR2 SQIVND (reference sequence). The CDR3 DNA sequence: TGTGCCAGTAGTATACGGATTCAGGGCCGCTCCTACGAGCAGTACTTC. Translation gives CASSIRIQGRSYEQYF.

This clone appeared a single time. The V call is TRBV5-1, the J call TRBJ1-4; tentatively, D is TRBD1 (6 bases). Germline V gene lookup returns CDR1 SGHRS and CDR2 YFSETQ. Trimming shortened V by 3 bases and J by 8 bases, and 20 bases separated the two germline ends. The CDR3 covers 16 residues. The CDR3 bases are TGCGCCAGCAGCTCACTCCCAGGGGCGACGGGGGAAAAACTGTTTTTT. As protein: CASSSLPGATGEKLFF.

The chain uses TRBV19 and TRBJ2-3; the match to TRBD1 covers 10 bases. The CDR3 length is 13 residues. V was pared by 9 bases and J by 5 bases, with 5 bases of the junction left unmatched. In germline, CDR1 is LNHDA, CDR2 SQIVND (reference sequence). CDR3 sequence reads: CASRDRGLDTQYF. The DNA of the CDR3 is TGTGCCAGCCGGGACAGGGGTTTAGATACGCAGTATTTT.

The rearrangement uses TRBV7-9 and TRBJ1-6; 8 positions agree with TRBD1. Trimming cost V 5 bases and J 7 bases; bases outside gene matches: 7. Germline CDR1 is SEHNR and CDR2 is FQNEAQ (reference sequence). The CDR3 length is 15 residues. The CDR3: CASSPPGQENSPLHF. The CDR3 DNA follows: TGTGCCAGCAGCCCACCGGGACAGGAGAATTCACCCCTCCACTTT.